These T cell receptor beta chains were read from a single sample in a study of T cells after posttransplantation cyclophosphamide. TCRdb's copy holds only in-frame clones and misses some; the assay was immunoSEQ multiplex PCR. This repertoire shows about 52,000 clones, around 94% found once; its top ten account for 2.5% to 3%. Specimen: PBMCs. The receptors originated from a woman in her twenties or thirties in good health and a related stem cell transplant donor. The CDR3 runs from the conserved cysteine through the conserved F or W. Each record gives: V gene, J gene, clone size, D gene, CDR3 protein, CDR3 DNA. D genes are given only for firm matches. Only some rows state a clone size, as once, few, many or a class for expanded clones.

>TRBV18|TRBJ2-3|NA|NA
CASSPGIPGKADTQYF
TGTGCCAGCTCACCAGGTATACCAGGGAAGGCAGATACGCAGTATTTT
>TRBV6-6|TRBJ2-7|once|TRBD1
CASSPRQGAAYEQYF
TGTGCCAGCAGTCCACGACAGGGGGCAGCGTACGAGCAGTACTTC
>TRBV4-1|TRBJ2-3|NA|NA
CASSQESRVADTQYF
TGCGCCAGCAGCCAAGAAAGCAGGGTTGCAGATACGCAGTATTTT
>TRBV19|TRBJ1-1|NA|NA
CASSIEGAAFF
TGTGCCAGTAGTATAGAGGGGGCGGCTTTCTTT
>TRBV5-1|TRBJ1-1|NA|NA
CASSTVQGENTEAFF
TGCGCCAGCAGCACCGTACAGGGTGAGAACACTGAAGCTTTCTTT
>TRBV7-9|TRBJ1-2|NA|NA
CASTPRERANYGYTF
TGTGCCAGCACCCCCAGGGAAAGGGCTAACTATGGCTACACCTTC
>TRBV7-8|TRBJ2-3|NA|TRBD1
CASSPRTGVWTDTQYF
TGTGCCAGCAGCCCAAGGACAGGGGTTTGGACAGATACGCAGTATTTT
>TRBV14|TRBJ1-6|NA|TRBD1
CASSQLDRGNSPLHF
TGTGCCAGCAGCCAACTCGACAGGGGTAATTCACCCCTCCACTTT
>TRBV4-1|TRBJ1-1|NA|TRBD1
CASSQDLGQGKTFF
TGCGCCAGCAGCCAAGATTTGGGACAGGGAAAAACTTTCTTT
>TRBV15|TRBJ2-7|NA|TRBD2
CATSRGVSGSSSYEQYF
TGTGCCACCAGCAGAGGAGTTAGCGGGTCGAGCTCCTACGAGCAGTACTTC
>TRBV19|TRBJ1-2|NA|NA
CASSIVGGLANYGYTF
TGTGCCAGTAGTATCGTGGGAGGGCTGGCTAACTATGGCTACACCTTC
>TRBV19|TRBJ2-3|NA|TRBD2
CASRPGLEADTQYF
TGTGCCAGTAGGCCGGGACTAGAGGCAGATACGCAGTATTTT
>TRBV7-3|TRBJ2-1|NA|NA
CASSSGVRGNNEQFF
TGTGCCAGCAGCTCCGGGGTCAGAGGCAACAATGAGCAGTTCTTC
>TRBV7-6|TRBJ1-2|NA|NA
CASSPGKTYGYTF
TGTGCCAGCAGCCCGGGAAAGACCTATGGCTACACCTTC
>TRBV29-1|TRBJ1-4|NA|TRBD1
CSARTGDEKLFF
TGCAGCGCTAGGACAGGGGATGAAAAACTGTTTTTT
>TRBV4-2|TRBJ2-7|once|TRBD2
CASSQEGGGASEQYF
TGTGCCAGCAGCCAAGAGGGCGGGGGGGCCTCCGAGCAGTACTTC
>TRBV10-1|TRBJ2-7|NA|NA
CASSVRGTEPYEQYF
TGCGCCAGCAGTGTGCGCGGGACCGAGCCCTACGAGCAGTACTTC
>TRBV28|TRBJ1-5|once|TRBD1
CASSLGDRGLNQPQHF
TGTGCCAGCAGTTTGGGAGACAGGGGTCTCAATCAGCCCCAGCATTTT